This passage covers 22 T cell receptor beta chains from one sample sequenced in a study of shared clonotypes between healthy human individuals. The method was immunoSEQ multiplex PCR; TCRdb's version includes in-frame clones alone and lacks a portion of them. Of 470,000 or so clones listed, around 73% are singletons. The sequenced material came from PBMCs. Receptor source: a woman aged 40 to 49 in good health. Some clones in this sample may be carry-over from other donors' samples.

In DNA form, the CDR3 reads TGTGCCAGCAGTTACTTAAAAGGGGAGACCCAGTACTTC. The encoded protein is CASSYLKGETQYF. The rearrangement links TRBV6-5 to TRBJ2-5; the D is unclear. The V gene lost 1 base and the J gene lost 5 bases, with 8 bases spanning the gap. The CDR3 extends over 13 amino acids. CDR1 and CDR2 (germline): MNHEY, SVGAGI.

This clone was detected ten times or more. The V call is TRBV7-8, the J call TRBJ2-2; 9 positions agree with TRBD2. This CDR3 spans 16 amino acids. The V segment lost 5 bases and the J segment 0 bases; nucleotides outside the gene matches: 4. Germline V lookup: CDR1 SGHVS, CDR2 FQNEAQ. DNA of the CDR3: TGTGCCAGCAGCAAAACTAGCGGGTCGAACACCGGGGAGCTGTTTTTT. Translation gives CASSKTSGSNTGELFF.

The rearrangement uses TRBV5-1 and TRBJ2-2; 9 bases map to TRBD2. Germline values: CDR1 SGHRS, CDR2 YFSETQ. Trimming cost V 3 bases and J 3 bases; bases outside gene matches: 6. The CDR3 loop spans 16 amino acids. This chain's CDR3 is CASSWRLAADTGELFF. The CDR3 nucleotides are TGCGCCAGCAGCTGGAGACTAGCGGCGGACACCGGGGAGCTGTTTTTT. Full variable domain (rest looked up from reference TRBV5-1 and TRBJ2-2): KAGVTQTPRYLIKTRGQQVTLSCSPISGHRSVSWYQQTPGQGLQFLFEYFSETQRNKGNFPGRFSGRQFSNSRSEMNVSTLELGDSALYLCASSWRLAADTGELFFGEGSRLTVL.

The rearrangement links TRBV4-1 to TRBJ2-2; 8 bases match TRBD1. This CDR3 has 16 residues. Trimming removed 1 base from V and 5 bases from J; junction bases left unmatched: 6. The germline gives CDR1 MGHRA, CDR2 YSYEKL. CDR3 in DNA: TGCGCCAGCAGCCAAGTTCAGGGGGCTTGGACCGGGGAGCTGTTTTTT. Encoded protein: CASSQVQGAWTGELFF.

This rearrangement joins TRBV27 to TRBJ2-1, with 7 bases identical to TRBD2. This CDR3 region has 15 residues. Germline V gives CDR1 MNHEY, CDR2 SMNVEV (reference sequence). V dropped 3 bases and J dropped 9; count of bases not matched to a gene: 11. CDR3 nucleotides: TGTGCCAGCAGTTTTCTGGGGGGAGGGCAGGGTGAGCAGTTCTTC. Translated: CASSFLGGGQGEQFF.

This clone occurred many times. This rearrangement joins TRBV5-4 to TRBJ1-1; D may be TRBD1 (5 bases). The length of the CDR3 is 14 residues. Germline V CDR1 and CDR2: SGHNT, YYREEE (reference sequence). The V end was cut by 2 bases, the J end by 5 bases, with 13 bases between. The CDR3 bases are TGTGCCAGCAGCTTCAAAATAGGGGAGACTGAAGCTTTCTTT. This gives the protein CASSFKIGETEAFF.

V is TRBV30 and J is TRBJ1-3; D uncertain. The CDR3 extends over 14 amino acids. V lost 3 bases to trimming and J lost 4 bases, with 13 bases between them. Germline V gene lookup returns CDR1 GTSNPN and CDR2 SVGIG (reference sequence). The chain's CDR3 is CAWSSLFQGNTIYF. The CDR3 coding sequence is TGTGCCTGGAGCTCCCTATTTCAAGGAAACACCATATATTTT.

The rearrangement uses TRBV19 and TRBJ2-7, with D possibly called TRBD1 or TRBD2 (5 bases each). The length of the CDR3 is 16 residues. CDR1 is LNHDA and CDR2 is SQIVND in the germline V gene (reference sequence). Trimming removed 1 base from V and 6 bases from J, with 19 bases in between. CDR3 loop: CASSIGVGTLDGEQYF. CDR3 coding DNA: TGTGCCAGTAGTATAGGGGTCGGGACCCTAGACGGCGAGCAGTACTTC.

This chain joins TRBV30 and TRBJ1-1, with D unclear. V lost 5 bases to trimming and J lost 0 bases, with 4 bases between them. The CDR3 totals 11 residues. From germline, CDR1 is GTSNPN and CDR2 SVGIG (reference sequence). CDR3 bases: TGTGCCTGGGATATGAACACTGAAGCTTTCTTT. Amino acids: CAWDMNTEAFF.

The J gene is TRBJ1-1, the V gene TRBV10-2; D is possibly TRBD1 (6 bases). V lost 2 bases, J lost 4 bases, and 14 bases lay in between. This CDR3 spans 15 amino acids. Germline-derived CDR1 and CDR2 are WSHSY and SAAADI. The CDR3 sequence: CASSEGGGRGTEAFF. CDR3 coding DNA: TGCGCCAGCAGTGAGGGGGGGGGCCGGGGCACTGAAGCTTTCTTT.

V gene TRBV7-2 combines with J gene TRBJ2-3; no definite D call. The CDR3 is 13 amino acids. In germline, CDR1 is SGHTA, CDR2 FQGNSA. Trimming shortened V by 5 bases and J by 6 bases, and 12 bases separated the two germline ends. Here the CDR3 reads CASSPLSVDTQYF. CDR3 nucleotide sequence: TGTGCCAGCAGCCCTCTTTCCGTGGATACGCAGTATTTT. The full variable domain, completed using reference TRBV7-2 and TRBJ2-3, is GAGVSQSPSNKVTEKGKDVELRCDPISGHTALYWYRQSLGQGLEFLIYFQGNSAPDKSGLPSDRFSAERTGGSVSTLTIQRTQQEDSAVYLCASSPLSVDTQYFGPGTRLTVL.

J is TRBJ2-7 and V is TRBV5-5; no reliable D call. CDR1 and CDR2 from the germline V gene are SGHKS and YYEKEE (reference sequence). V lost 4 bases and J lost 4, with 18 bases in between. This CDR3 has 15 amino acids. CDR3 residues: CASSLDGSHVYEQYF. The CDR3 DNA is TGTGCCAGCAGCCTTGACGGCTCTCACGTATACGAGCAGTACTTC.

In its sample, this clone was seen once. The chain joins TRBV27 to TRBJ2-1, with 9 bases that match TRBD2. V trimming: 5 bases; J trimming: 2 bases; junction bases outside the gene matches: 7. Germline V gene data show CDR1 as MNHEY and CDR2 as SMNVEV (reference sequence). The CDR3 is 16 amino acids. CDR3 in amino acids: CASSRLRGRAYNEQFF. CDR3 nucleotide sequence: TGTGCCAGCAGTCGTCTGCGCGGGAGGGCCTACAATGAGCAGTTCTTC.

Worth noting for this clone: Germline is not matched at one junction end, which may reflect a read error. This sequence joins TRBV6-4 and TRBJ2-3; no firm D call. This CDR3 comprises 13 residues. Germline-derived CDR1 and CDR2 are MRHNA and SNTAGT. The CDR3 is CASSEEDTDMQYF. The CDR3 DNA sequence: TGTGCCAGCAGTGAGGAAGACACAGATATGCAGTATTTT.

The V call is TRBV28, the J call TRBJ2-7; 13 bases align to TRBD2. The germline CDR1 and CDR2 sequences are MDHEN and SYDVKM. The V segment lost 4 bases and the J segment 7 bases; nucleotides outside the gene matches: 10. The CDR3 is 16 residues long. The CDR3 region is CASSSPTSGRIGEQYF. The CDR3 DNA follows: TGTGCCAGCAGTTCACCGACTAGCGGGAGGATTGGGGAGCAGTACTTC.

The rearrangement uses TRBV11-1 and TRBJ1-1, with a possible D match to TRBD1 (5 bases). Between the trimmed V and J ends, which lost 5 bases and 6 bases, there was a span of 19 bases. The CDR3 is 15 amino acids. Germline V lookup: CDR1 SGHAT, CDR2 FQDESV (reference sequence). In DNA form, the CDR3 reads TGTGCCAGCAGCCCCGTTCGGAGAGGGGATGCTGAAGCTTTCTTT. This gives the protein CASSPVRRGDAEAFF.

This chain connects TRBV5-1 to TRBJ1-5; D possibly corresponds to TRBD1 (5 bases). Trimming took off 5 bases at V and 1 base at J, with 13 bases between the two ends. The CDR3 spans 15 residues. CDR1 and CDR2 (germline): SGHRS, YFSETQ. The CDR3 DNA reads as TGCGCCAGCAGATGGGGGGTCGGGAGCAATCAGCCCCAGCATTTT. Protein sequence: CASRWGVGSNQPQHF.

The chain joins TRBV30 to TRBJ1-5; 7 positions match TRBD1. CDR1 is GTSNPN, CDR2 SVGIG, per germline (reference sequence). This CDR3 has 15 residues. The J segment lost 0 bases and the V segment lost 3 bases, leaving 5 bases of the junction unmatched. CDR3 bases: TGTGCCTGGAGGACAGGGTCGAGTAGCAATCAGCCCCAGCATTTT. Its protein product is CAWRTGSSSNQPQHF.

This sequence joins TRBV27 and TRBJ2-7, with D maybe TRBD2 (6 bases). The V end was cut by 7 bases, the J end by 2 bases, with 15 bases between. Germline V gene lookup returns CDR1 MNHEY and CDR2 SMNVEV (reference sequence). The CDR3 consists of 14 residues. In DNA, the CDR3 is TGTGCCAGCATCAACCTCGGGAGCCCCTACGAGCAGTACTTC. The encoded protein is CASINLGSPYEQYF.

This chain links TRBV6-1 with TRBJ2-1; tentative D call: TRBD2 (6 bases). Trimming took 7 bases from V and 6 from J, leaving 10 bases between them. This CDR3 contains 12 residues. CDR1 and CDR2 from the germline V gene are MNHNS and SASEGT. In DNA form, the CDR3 reads TGTGCCAGCATCCCAGCGGGCAATGAGCAGTTCTTC. It codes for CASIPAGNEQFF.

By share, this clone ranks as medium-sized. The J gene is TRBJ2-2, the V gene TRBV6-4; D is unclear. Germline CDR1 MRHNA, CDR2 SNTAGT. Trimming stripped 4 bases from V and 3 bases from J, with 6 bases between. This CDR3 has 13 residues. CDR3 loop: CASSADDTGELFF. Here the CDR3 DNA reads TGTGCCAGCAGTGCGGACGACACCGGGGAGCTGTTTTTT.

The genes are TRBV19 and TRBJ2-2; 7 bases align to TRBD2. CDR1 is LNHDA, CDR2 SQIVND, per germline (reference sequence). After removal of 6 bases from V and 6 bases from J, the junction contained 7 bases not matched to a gene. The CDR3 length is 14 residues. CDR3 region: CASRPRLAAGELFF. The CDR3 DNA follows: TGTGCCAGTAGGCCAAGACTAGCTGCCGGGGAGCTGTTTTTT.